This TCR beta chain is from a study of T cells after yellow fever vaccination. At least ten counts were recorded for this clonotype. Its target is unknown. Study-wide points: Only a small proportion of the clonotypes turned up in both the CD4 and the CD8 compartments, likely arising from convergent recombination. Weaker in magnitude, the secondary response showed a faster peak on day 5 versus 15. Abundant bulk-population clonotypes could contaminate the FACS-sorted repertoires.

Per germline, CDR1 SGHAT and CDR2 FQDESV (reference sequence). The CDR3 runs 18 residues. V was pared by 5 bases and J by 5 bases, with 24 bases between. Via MiXCR, TCRdb re-called the 5' RACE reads, giving one row per CDR3 protein. The data show over 200,000 distinct CDR3 sequences, approximately 6.8% seen once. This TCR was sampled from a man aged 25-45 years who received the YFV17D yellow fever vaccine. V usage is TRBV11-1 and J usage is TRBJ2-2; D is uncertain. The starting material was CD4+ T cells sorted from PBMCs, obtained on the day of the yellow fever booster vaccination. In DNA, the CDR3 is TGTGCCAGCAGCCACAGTGGTGGTTTAGACCTTCGGACCGGGGAGCTGTTTTTT. It yields the protein CASSHSGGLDLRTGELFF.